A single sample gave rise to the 29 T cell receptor beta chains below, sequenced in a study of blood T cell repertoires in COVID-19. Profiling relied on immunoSEQ multiplex PCR, and the TCRdb table lists in-frame clones only, not all of them. The repertoire consists of more than 85,000 clones, with 84% occurring once and the leading ten covering 3.5% to 5.5%. The specimen sequenced was peripheral blood. The receptors derive from a human donor in a cohort sampled during active COVID-19.

The gene calls are TRBV6-5 and TRBJ2-7, with D hard to call. The ends were cut back, 2 bases at V and 9 bases at J, with 20 bases in the middle. The CDR3 length is 15 residues. Germline-derived CDR1 and CDR2 are MNHEY and SVGAGI. The CDR3 DNA reads as TGTGCCAGCAGTTACGCTCGGCAGACTCCTACGGGGCAGTACTTC. It translates to CASSYARQTPTGQYF.

V usage is TRBV4-3 and J usage is TRBJ2-1; 8 bases line up with TRBD2. V lost 4 bases and J lost 8; bases outside the gene matches: 13. CDR3 length: 16 residues. Germline lookup yields CDR1 LGHNA and CDR2 YSLEER. The chain's CDR3 is CASSPKDLSGVDEQFF. CDR3 nucleotides: TGCGCCAGCAGCCCGAAAGACCTTAGCGGGGTGGATGAGCAGTTCTTC.

This chain joins TRBV7-6 and TRBJ2-2; D is possibly TRBD2 (5 bases). V was pared by 5 bases and J by 1 base, with 14 bases between. The CDR3 is 16 amino acids. Looked up from germline, CDR1 is SGHVS and CDR2 is FNYEAQ. The CDR3 coding sequence is TGTGCCAGCAGCCAACGACAAGAGGGGAACACCGGGGAGCTGTTTTTT. Residues: CASSQRQEGNTGELFF.

The V gene is TRBV6-6, the J gene TRBJ2-3, with a possible D match to TRBD2 (7 bases). The CDR3 spans 16 residues. Germline V lookup: CDR1 MNHNY, CDR2 SVGAGI (reference sequence). The V end lost 8 bases, the J end lost 1 base, and 19 bases lay between the germline ends. The CDR3, as DNA: TGTGCCAGCCAACAAACTGCGGGGGCCCGCACAGATACGCAGTATTTT. Translating gives CASQQTAGARTDTQYF.

The gene calls are TRBV2 and TRBJ2-7; 10 bases are shared with TRBD2. The CDR3 loop spans 14 amino acids. The germline V gene encodes CDR1 SNHLY and CDR2 FYNNEI. Trimming took 8 bases from V and 2 from J; bases not matched to a gene: 6. CDR3 residues: CASPGTSVPYEQYF. CDR3 nucleotide sequence: TGTGCCAGCCCGGGGACTAGCGTTCCCTACGAGCAGTACTTC.

Only one count was recorded for this clone. The chain is built from TRBV7-2 and TRBJ2-2; 15 bases agree with TRBD2. Per the germline V gene, CDR1 is SGHTA and CDR2 is FQGNSA. V was clipped by 4 bases and J by 1 base; unmatched bases: 4. The CDR3 is made up of 18 amino acids. The CDR3 protein is CASSSPGLAGGNTGELFF. The DNA for the CDR3 is TGTGCCAGCAGCTCGCCGGGACTAGCGGGGGGGAACACCGGGGAGCTGTTTTTT.

The V gene is TRBV6-2 or TRBV6-3, the J gene TRBJ2-5; 9 bases align to TRBD1. Trimming removed 6 bases from V and 5 bases from J; junction bases left unmatched: 10. Germline assignment: CDR1 MNHEY and CDR2 SVGEGT. The CDR3 covers 15 residues. For the CDR3, the DNA is TGTGCCAGCAGCAGGCCCGGGACAGGGTGGGAGACCCAGTACTTC. Its translation is CASSRPGTGWETQYF.

This clone has just one count. The chain links TRBV21-1 to TRBJ2-7; TRBD1, the table's D call, was not compared with the DNA. TRBV21-1 is assigned pseudogene status. This CDR3 region has 18 residues. The CDR3 region is CASSKRHWGLHPSYEQYF. The CDR3 nucleotides are TGTGCCAGCAGCAAAAGGCACTGGGGGCTGCACCCGTCCTACGAGCAGTACTTC.

The chain links TRBV7-9 to TRBJ2-3; 9 bases match TRBD1. CDR3 length: 12 residues. Germline lookup yields CDR1 SEHNR and CDR2 FQNEAQ (reference sequence). After removal of 4 bases from V and 9 bases from J, the junction contained 2 bases not matched to a gene. This chain's CDR3 is CASSSGTGTQYF. The CDR3 bases are TGTGCCAGCAGCTCAGGGACAGGGACGCAGTATTTT.

The genes are TRBV12-3 or TRBV12-4 and TRBJ1-2; no clear D. The CDR3 loop spans 13 amino acids. V lost 6 bases and J lost 4, with 12 bases in between. CDR3 sequence (DNA): TGTGCCAGCAGACCAGGAAGTCCCTATGGCTACACCTTC. Protein product: CASRPGSPYGYTF.

This clone was seen just once. This chain joins TRBV9 and TRBJ1-1; TRBD1 is a possible D gene (5 bases). This CDR3 has 11 residues. CDR1 is SGDLS, CDR2 YYNGEE, per germline. The V gene lost 4 bases and the J gene lost 11 bases, with 12 bases spanning the gap. CDR3 protein: CASSRGGVAFF. The CDR3 DNA reads as TGTGCCAGCAGCCGGGGAGGGGTTGCTTTCTTT. Supplemented by reference TRBV9 and TRBJ1-1, the full variable domain reads DSGVTQTPKHLITATGQRVTLRCSPRSGDLSVYWYQQSLDQGLQFLIQYYNGEERAKGNILERFSAQQFPDLHSELNLSSLELGDSALYFCASSRGGVAFFGQGTRLTVV.

This clone has a handful of counts. Other DNA variants within this sample encode the same CDR3. The chain combines TRBV9 with TRBJ2-1; the D gene is possibly TRBD2 (6 bases). The germline V and J ends were trimmed by 2 bases and 5 bases, with 8 bases remaining between them. The germline V gene encodes CDR1 SGDLS and CDR2 YYNGEE. This CDR3 contains 13 residues. CDR3 nucleotides: TGTGCCAGCAGCGTCGCGGGGCACAATGAGCAGTTCTTC. Its protein product is CASSVAGHNEQFF.

This clone has a handful of counts. The rearrangement joins TRBV5-1 to TRBJ1-3; no definite D call. CDR1 is SGHRS and CDR2 is YFSETQ in the germline V gene. The CDR3 consists of 16 residues. Trimming took off 2 bases at V and 0 bases at J, with 12 bases between the two ends. The DNA for the CDR3 is TGCGCCAGCAGCTTACATACTCGGGGCTCTGGAAACACCATATATTTT. Its protein product is CASSLHTRGSGNTIYF.

The chain has TRBV6-2 or TRBV6-3 and TRBJ2-5; 7 bases align to TRBD2. V lost 6 bases, J lost 3 bases, and 10 bases stayed unmatched. The CDR3 is made up of 15 amino acids. CDR1 is MNHEY, CDR2 SVGEGT, per germline. The CDR3 loop is CASSRSGAGEETQYF. The CDR3, as DNA: TGTGCCAGCAGCCGCTCTGGGGCGGGGGAAGAGACCCAGTACTTC.

The chain recombines TRBV11-3 with TRBJ2-1, with a weak D call TRBD2 (6 bases). Germline V gene lookup returns CDR1 SGHNT and CDR2 YENEEA. V was cut by 7 bases and J by 8 bases, with 15 bases left in between. This CDR3 is built from 13 residues. The CDR3 here is CASNLPPGDEQFF. The CDR3 region has the DNA TGTGCCAGCAATTTGCCCCCGGGGGATGAGCAGTTCTTC.

This chain uses TRBV5-4 with TRBJ2-7; 8 bases are shared with TRBD1. The CDR3 is made up of 16 amino acids. Losses at the gene ends were 4 bases for V and 3 bases for J; bases not matched to a gene: 12. The germline gives CDR1 SGHNT, CDR2 YYREEE (reference sequence). CDR3 sequence (DNA): TGTGCCAGCAGCCCAATTCCGGGACAGGTGAGCTACGAGCAGTACTTC. Translation gives CASSPIPGQVSYEQYF.

This chain links TRBV6-6 with TRBJ2-3; TRBD2 aligns across 12 bases. CDR1 is MNHNY and CDR2 is SVGAGI in the germline V gene (reference sequence). This CDR3 has 18 amino acids. V was pared by 5 bases and J by 3 bases, with 12 bases of the junction left unmatched. In DNA, the CDR3 is TGTGCCAGCAGTCCCTCTAGCGGGGGGGCTCTGGTGACAGATACGCAGTATTTT. Amino acid sequence: CASSPSSGGALVTDTQYF.

This sequence joins TRBV18 and TRBJ2-2; 7 positions agree with TRBD1. Germline assignment: CDR1 KGHSH and CDR2 LQKENI. The CDR3 runs to 14 residues. With 3 bases clipped from V and 5 bases from J, the junction kept 3 bases outside the gene matches. CDR3 sequence (DNA): TGTGCCAGCTCACCCTCGGGACAGACCGGGGAGCTGTTTTTT. Encoded protein: CASSPSGQTGELFF.

This clone has just a few counts. The rearrangement joins TRBV7-2 to TRBJ2-1; 11 bases agree with TRBD2. Looked up from germline, CDR1 is SGHTA and CDR2 is FQGNSA. Germline trimming cut 5 bases from V and 4 bases from J; bases unmatched to any gene: 7. The CDR3 loop spans 16 amino acids. CDR3 region: CASSPLAGVQYNEQFF. CDR3 DNA: TGTGCCAGCAGCCCACTAGCGGGGGTACAATACAATGAGCAGTTCTTC.

This CDR3 reads CASSQGGDGYTF. The CDR3 DNA reads TGTGCCAGTTCCCAGGGAGGGGATGGCTACACCTTC. The chain combines TRBV9 with TRBJ1-2, with TRBD1 as a possible D gene (5 bases). In germline, CDR1 is SGDLS, CDR2 YYNGEE. This CDR3 spans 12 amino acids. Trimming cost V 8 bases and J 6 bases, with 14 bases left between them.

The genes are TRBV5-4 and TRBJ2-3; 7 bases line up with TRBD2. In germline, CDR1 is SGHNT, CDR2 YYREEE (reference sequence). The CDR3 length is 17 residues. V gave up 0 bases and J gave up 3 bases; unmatched junction bases: 10. Here the CDR3 DNA reads TGTGCCAGCAGCTTGGTCTGGGGGGGATCAAAAACAGATACGCAGTATTTT. This encodes CASSLVWGGSKTDTQYF.

About this clone itself: The same CDR3 is also encoded by other DNA sequences in this sample. The rearrangement uses TRBV11-3 and TRBJ1-2, with 7 bases fitting TRBD1. Losses at the gene ends were 4 bases for V and 4 bases for J; bases not matched to a gene: 9. This CDR3 region has 15 residues. Per the germline V gene, CDR1 is SGHNT and CDR2 is YENEEA. The CDR3 sequence is CASSSRTGWGYGYTF. CDR3 DNA: TGTGCCAGCAGCTCGCGGACAGGCTGGGGCTATGGCTACACCTTC.

In regard to this clone: The sample holds other DNA sequences that translate to the same CDR3. The V gene is TRBV5-1, the J gene TRBJ2-7; D gene uncertain. The V gene lost 5 bases and the J gene lost 5 bases, with 17 bases spanning the gap. This CDR3 contains 14 residues. CDR1 SGHRS and CDR2 YFSETQ come from the germline V gene. The DNA of the CDR3 is TGCGCCAGCAGGGAGAGCGAACCGCTGCACGAGCAGTACTTC. It codes for CASRESEPLHEQYF. Looking up the rest from reference TRBV5-1 and TRBJ2-7 gives the full variable domain: KAGVTQTPRYLIKTRGQQVTLSCSPISGHRSVSWYQQTPGQGLQFLFEYFSETQRNKGNFPGRFSGRQFSNSRSEMNVSTLELGDSALYLCASRESEPLHEQYFGPGTRLTVT.

V and J are TRBV3-1 (or the pseudogene TRBV3-2) and TRBJ1-5; possibly TRBD1 for D (6 bases). The CDR3 runs to 13 residues. The germline gives CDR1 LGHDT, CDR2 YNNKEL (reference sequence). V shed 4 bases and J shed 5 bases, with 9 bases lying between them. This chain's CDR3 is CASSLRGDQPQHF. For the CDR3, the DNA is TGTGCCAGCAGCCTCAGGGGCGATCAGCCCCAGCATTTT.

This rearrangement joins TRBV5-5 to TRBJ2-4; maybe TRBD1 (5 bases). The V end lost 3 bases, the J end lost 7 bases, and 20 bases lay between the germline ends. The CDR3 spans 16 residues. Germline V gene sequence: CDR1 SGHKS, CDR2 YYEKEE (reference sequence). The CDR3, as DNA: TGTGCCAGCAGCTCCTTCTCCTCTTCGACAGCTAACATTCAGTACTTC. It encodes CASSSFSSSTANIQYF.

The chain is built from TRBV5-1 and TRBJ2-7, with 8 bases that match TRBD1. Germline assignment: CDR1 SGHRS and CDR2 YFSETQ. The CDR3 is 13 amino acids. V was pared by 4 bases and J by 7 bases, with 7 bases of the junction left unmatched. The CDR3 reads CASSPQGAGEQYF. The CDR3 bases are TGCGCCAGCAGCCCCCAGGGGGCGGGGGAGCAGTACTTC.

The V call is TRBV19, the J call TRBJ1-2, with a tentative D call TRBD1 (5 bases). The germline gives CDR1 LNHDA, CDR2 SQIVND (reference sequence). This CDR3 has 16 amino acids. V gave up 6 bases and J gave up 0 bases, with 17 bases separating them. The CDR3 here is CASRIMTQGANYGYTF. The CDR3 nucleotides read TGTGCCAGTAGAATCATGACGCAGGGCGCTAACTATGGCTACACCTTC.

The chain is built from TRBV11-1 and TRBJ1-1; no clear D gene. The CDR3 runs 14 residues. The germline V gene has CDR1 SGHAT and CDR2 FQDESV (reference sequence). Trimming cost V 5 bases and J 7 bases, with 17 bases left between them. For the CDR3, the DNA is TGTGCCAGCAGCCAAGACGGGTCTCCACGTGAAGCTTTCTTT. Its translation: CASSQDGSPREAFF.

The chain combines TRBV15 with TRBJ2-5; 14 bases agree with TRBD2. V trimming: 3 bases; J trimming: 5 bases; junction bases outside the gene matches: 8. The germline gives CDR1 LNHNV, CDR2 YYDKDF (reference sequence). The CDR3 has 17 amino acids. This chain's CDR3 is CATSRARLAGGWETQYF. The CDR3 nucleotides are TGTGCCACCAGCAGGGCCCGACTAGCGGGGGGGTGGGAGACCCAGTACTTC. The variable domain in full, with the rest retrieved from reference TRBV15 and TRBJ2-5, is DAMVIQNPRYQVTQFGKPVTLSCSQTLNHNVMYWYQQKSSQAPKLLFHYYDKDFNNEADTPDNFQSRRPNTSFCFLDIRSPGLGDTAMYLCATSRARLAGGWETQYFGPGTRLLVL.